What follows are 6 T cell receptor beta chains derived from one specimen sequenced in a study of T cell responses to AZD1222 COVID-19 vaccine. Using immunoSEQ multiplex PCR, the repertoire was profiled, and TCRdb retains in-frame clones only, with some absent. This sample has 100,000 to 150,000 clones; roughly nine tenths occur once, and the top ten carry 6.9%. The sample was peripheral blood, taken on day 0 of AZD1222 vaccination. The receptors derive from an adult in good health.

The rearrangement links TRBV6-5 to TRBJ1-3; D uncertain. The length of the CDR3 is 13 residues. The germline V gene has CDR1 MNHEY and CDR2 SVGAGI. The germline V and J ends were trimmed by 4 bases and 0 bases, with 4 bases remaining between them. CDR3 sequence: CASSSISGNTIYF. DNA for the CDR3: TGTGCCAGCAGTTCCATCTCTGGAAACACCATATATTTT.

J is TRBJ1-1 and V is TRBV7-6; possibly TRBD1 for D (5 bases). The CDR3 extends over 15 amino acids. Germline values: CDR1 SGHVS, CDR2 FNYEAQ. V was clipped by 5 bases and J by 2 bases, with 15 bases between them. CDR3 DNA sequence: TGTGCCAGCAGCCCTCACGCGGGGGGAAACACTGAAGCTTTCTTT. It yields the protein CASSPHAGGNTEAFF.

The chain is built from TRBV4-1 and TRBJ1-5; D is uncertain. The CDR3 length is 15 residues. The germline CDR1 and CDR2 sequences are MGHRA and YSYEKL. Between the trimmed V and J ends, which lost 1 base and 10 bases, there was a span of 17 bases. The DNA of the CDR3 is TGCGCCAGCAGCCAAGTGGTAGACTTAGTTGTACCCCAGCATTTT. Its protein is CASSQVVDLVVPQHF.

The chain links TRBV19 to TRBJ1-4; tentatively, D is TRBD1 (5 bases). Trimming shortened V by 9 bases and J by 7 bases, and 15 bases separated the two germline ends. This CDR3 has 13 residues. Germline loops: CDR1 LNHDA, CDR2 SQIVND (reference sequence). The CDR3 sequence is CASAGQIGEKLFF. Here the CDR3 DNA reads TGTGCCAGCGCGGGGCAGATCGGTGAAAAACTGTTTTTT.

This clone appeared once. The rearrangement joins TRBV7-2 to TRBJ1-2; 7 nucleotides match TRBD1. CDR1 and CDR2 from the germline V gene are SGHTA and FQGNSA. The CDR3 is made up of 15 amino acids. V shed 5 bases and J 7 bases; nucleotides not matched to a gene: 13. This CDR3 is CASSHSLYRGSGYTF. For the CDR3, the DNA is TGTGCCAGCAGCCACTCGCTTTACAGGGGAAGTGGCTACACCTTC.

This chain links TRBV27 with TRBJ1-6; D unclear. The CDR3 length is 14 residues. Germline CDR1 and CDR2: MNHEY and SMNVEV (reference sequence). V lost 4 bases to trimming and J lost 9 bases, with 13 bases between them. The CDR3 DNA is TGTGCCAGCAGTTGGACCCTGGAGGGTTCACCCCTCCACTTT. Protein sequence: CASSWTLEGSPLHF.